Listed below are T cell receptor beta chains from one sample, sequenced in a study of beta chain features in type 1 diabetes. Only in-frame clones appear in the TCRdb table, and some are missing; sequencing was by immunoSEQ multiplex PCR. In the table there are around 600,000 clones, approximately 13% of which are singletons. The sequencing input was naive CD4+ T cells from blood. The receptors come from a man under 40 with type 1 diabetes. CDR3s include the opening cysteine and the closing phenylalanine or tryptophan. D genes are given only for firm matches. Part of the rows lack a size; the others show once, few, many or a class for expanded clones.

D	J	length	size	V	CDR3	DNA
NA	TRBJ1-3	16	few	TRBV9	CASSVSTAGAGNTIYF	TGTGCCAGCAGCGTCTCAACAGCAGGGGCCGGAAACACCATATATTTT
TRBD1	TRBJ2-6	18	NA	TRBV2	CASRPGQGFPSGANVLTF	TGTGCCAGCAGACCGGGACAGGGATTTCCCTCTGGGGCCAACGTCCTGACTTTC
NA	TRBJ2-7	16	NA	TRBV19	CASSIAVVSGSYEQYF	TGTGCCAGTAGTATAGCGGTAGTTTCGGGTTCCTACGAGCAGTACTTC
NA	TRBJ2-1	12	few	TRBV18	CASSPSRDEQFF	TGTGCCAGCTCACCAAGCAGGGACGAGCAGTTCTTC
NA	TRBJ1-6	15	NA	TRBV30	CAWIAHDSYNSPLHF	TGTGCCTGGATTGCCCACGACTCCTATAATTCACCCCTCCACTTT
TRBD1	TRBJ1-1	13	many	TRBV7-9	CASSFDRATEAFF	TGTGCCAGCAGCTTTGACAGGGCTACTGAAGCTTTCTTT
NA	TRBJ1-2	12	NA	TRBV13	CASSPTDYGYTF	TGTGCCAGCAGCCCTACGGACTATGGCTACACCTTC
NA	TRBJ2-3	15	NA	TRBV5-1	CASSLATGGTDTQYF	TGCGCCAGCAGCTTGGCTACGGGGGGCACAGATACGCAGTATTTT
TRBD2	TRBJ2-4	12	few	TRBV2	CASRTSGYIQYF	TGTGCCAGCAGGACTAGCGGGTACATTCAGTACTTC
NA	TRBJ2-7	15	few	TRBV14	CASSPRTQYSYEQYF	TGTGCCAGCAGCCCCCGGACACAGTACTCCTACGAGCAGTACTTC
NA	TRBJ2-5	15	few	TRBV5-1	CASTLTRLAGETQYF	TGCGCCAGCACCCTCACCCGGCTAGCAGGGGAGACCCAGTACTTC
NA	TRBJ2-2	15	few	TRBV7-6	CASSQYGAHTGELFF	TGTGCCAGCAGCCAGTACGGGGCCCACACCGGGGAGCTGTTTTTT
NA	TRBJ2-1	13	NA	TRBV7-2	CASSNRADNEQFF	TGTGCCAGCAGCAACAGGGCCGACAATGAGCAGTTCTTC
NA	TRBJ2-7	11	NA	TRBV5-1	CASSLVGEQYF	TGCGCCAGCAGCTTAGTGGGCGAGCAGTACTTC
TRBD1	TRBJ1-1	13	NA	TRBV18	CASSRGENTEAFF	TGTGCCAGCTCCAGGGGGGAGAACACTGAAGCTTTCTTT
TRBD2	TRBJ2-3	17	NA	TRBV5-1	CASSVTGTSGGGGTQYF	TGCGCCAGCAGCGTTACCGGGACTAGCGGGGGAGGAGGTACGCAGTATTTT
NA	TRBJ2-1	15	few	TRBV4-3	CASSQASVGVYEQFF	TGCGCCAGCAGCCAAGCCAGCGTCGGTGTCTATGAGCAGTTCTTC
TRBD2	TRBJ2-5	15	few	TRBV5-1	CASSLLAGEPKTQYF	TGCGCCAGCAGCTTGCTAGCGGGGGAGCCAAAGACCCAGTACTTC
NA	TRBJ1-3	14	NA	TRBV30	CAWSGLYSGNTIYF	TGTGCCTGGAGTGGTCTGTACTCTGGAAACACCATATATTTT
NA	TRBJ2-2	14	NA	TRBV9	CASSAPGVGRELFF	TGTGCCAGCAGCGCCCCCGGGGTCGGTAGGGAGCTGTTTTTT